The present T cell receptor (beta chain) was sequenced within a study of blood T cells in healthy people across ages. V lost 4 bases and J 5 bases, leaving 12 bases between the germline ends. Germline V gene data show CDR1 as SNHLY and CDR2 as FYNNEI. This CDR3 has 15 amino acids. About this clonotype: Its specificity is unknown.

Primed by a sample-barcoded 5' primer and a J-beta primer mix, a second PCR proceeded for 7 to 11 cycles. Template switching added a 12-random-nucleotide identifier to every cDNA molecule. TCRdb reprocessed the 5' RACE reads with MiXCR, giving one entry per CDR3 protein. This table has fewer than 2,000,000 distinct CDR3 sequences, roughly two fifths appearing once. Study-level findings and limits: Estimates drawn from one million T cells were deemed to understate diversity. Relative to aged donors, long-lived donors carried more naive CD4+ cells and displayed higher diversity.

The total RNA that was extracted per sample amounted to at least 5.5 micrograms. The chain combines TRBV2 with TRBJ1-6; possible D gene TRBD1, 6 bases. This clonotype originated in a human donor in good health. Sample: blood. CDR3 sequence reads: CASSVRRGDNSPLHF. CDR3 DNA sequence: TGTGCCAGCAGTGTACGCAGGGGCGATAATTCACCCCTCCACTTT. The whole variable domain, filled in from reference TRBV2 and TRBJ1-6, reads EPEVTQTPSHQVTQMGQEVILRCVPISNHLYFYWYRQILGQKVEFLVSFYNNEISEKSEIFDDQFSVERPDGSNFTLKIRSTKLEDSAMYFCASSVRRGDNSPLHFGNGTRLTVT.